This record covers a single TCR beta chain. What it binds is not known. TCRdb's table, derived via immunoSEQ multiplex PCR, lists solely in-frame clones and lacks some. The top ten hold approximately 5.3% of the sample, which has more than 140,000 clones, 90% to 95% seen once. This CDR3 spans 17 amino acids. CDR1 is MDHEN, CDR2 SYDVKM, per germline. V trimming: 5 bases; J trimming: 4 bases; junction bases outside the gene matches: 9. This sample is part of a study of T cell responses to AZD1222 COVID-19 vaccine. Study-wide background: Second-dose schedules of about 4 or about 12 weeks were combined. Study observations and caveats: Repertoire sampling was restricted to post-peak T cell response timepoints. Close to half of all spike-specific TCRs reportedly target regions of the variants that are unmutated. Mostly white British, mostly female donors; authors suggested clonal diversity may be underestimated.

The chain employs TRBV28 and TRBJ1-6; 9 bases line up with TRBD1. The receptor comes from an adult in good health. This material consisted of peripheral blood, taken on day 0 of AZD1222 vaccination. Here the CDR3 reads CASSTPGTGSYNSPLHF. The DNA for the CDR3 is TGTGCCAGCAGTACCCCCGGGACAGGGTCTTATAATTCACCCCTCCACTTT.